These T cell receptor beta chains were read from a single sample in a study of cytomegalovirus exposure and HLA in healthy donors. Assay: immunoSEQ multiplex PCR; the TCRdb copy retains only in-frame clones and omits some. The data hold about 190,000 clones, with roughly 79% observed a single time. Sequencing input: PBMCs. All receptors derive from a woman between 18 and 29 years old in good health and CMV-seronegative. The conserved cysteine and the conserved F or W are not part of the CDR3 here. Each record gives: V gene, J gene, CDR3 protein.

V gene: TRBV30; J gene: TRBJ1-1; CDR3 protein: ANAEGGTEAF
V gene: TRBV6-4; J gene: TRBJ1-2; CDR3 protein: ASSERQGARGYT
V gene: TRBV19; J gene: TRBJ1-1; CDR3 protein: ASSIQEAANTEAF
V gene: TRBV23-1; J gene: TRBJ1-5; CDR3 protein: AISTQGASNQPQH
V gene: TRBV19; J gene: TRBJ1-4; CDR3 protein: ASSSEIRGKLF
V gene: TRBV10-1; J gene: TRBJ2-2; CDR3 protein: ASRSDRDTGELF
V gene: TRBV5-4; J gene: TRBJ1-3; CDR3 protein: ASSSPGQGSGNTIY
V gene: TRBV5-6; J gene: TRBJ1-2; CDR3 protein: ASSQGPGFYGYT
V gene: TRBV18; J gene: TRBJ1-1; CDR3 protein: ASSPDRVKNTEAF
V gene: TRBV28; J gene: TRBJ2-7; CDR3 protein: ASSSPVGLAGALYEQY